This passage covers 6 T cell receptor beta chains from one sample sequenced in a study of human T cells and chemical hapten exposure. Time point denoted: patch test 1, 2 weeks after DPC sensitization. Treatment specified: therapeutic diphenylcyclopropenone sensitization with weekly scalp DPC. TCRdb fed the RACE reads into MiXCR, producing one record per CDR3 protein. Seen here are 100,000 to 150,000 distinct CDR3 sequences, roughly an eighth observed once, and the top ten hold 0.92%. The sample was whole blood, taken in connection with sensitization to the hapten diphenylcyclopropenone (DPC). The receptors stem from a man in his late teens or twenties with alopecia areata. Some clones in this sample may be carry-over from other donors' samples.

This clonotype came up a few times. V gene TRBV4-3 combines with J gene TRBJ2-5; D uncertain. CDR1 is LGHNA and CDR2 is YSLEER in the germline V gene. V was trimmed by 2 bases and J by 4 bases, leaving 11 bases between them. The CDR3 is made up of 14 amino acids. The DNA for the CDR3 is TGCGCCAGCAGCCAAACTGCTCTGGGAGAGACCCAGTACTTC. This encodes CASSQTALGETQYF.

V is TRBV7-2 and J is TRBJ2-1; tentative D call: TRBD1 (6 bases). The CDR3 totals 16 residues. V lost 6 bases and J lost 5, with 20 bases in between. Germline lookup yields CDR1 SGHTA and CDR2 FQGNSA. CDR3 DNA: TGTGCCAGCAGTCACAGGGCTCCTAACCCAAACAATGAGCAGTTCTTC. This translates into CASSHRAPNPNNEQFF. Combining the CDR3 with reference TRBV7-2 and TRBJ2-1 gives the whole variable domain GAGVSQSPSNKVTEKGKDVELRCDPISGHTALYWYRQSLGQGLEFLIYFQGNSAPDKSGLPSDRFSAERTGGSVSTLTIQRTQQEDSAVYLCASSHRAPNPNNEQFFGPGTRLTVL.

V and J are TRBV5-1 and TRBJ1-4; 8 bases fit TRBD1. Germline CDR1 is SGHRS and CDR2 is YFSETQ. Germline trimming cut 3 bases from V and 8 bases from J; bases unmatched to any gene: 9. The length of the CDR3 is 15 residues. CDR3 DNA: TGCGCCAGCAGCTCGACGGGGACAGGAGAAGAAAAACTGTTTTTT. As protein: CASSSTGTGEEKLFF.

This clonotype was observed many times. The rearrangement links TRBV6-6 to TRBJ2-4; D is undetermined. CDR1 is MNHNY, CDR2 SVGAGI, per germline (reference sequence). Trimming cost V 0 bases and J 0 bases, with 6 bases left between them. The CDR3 length is 15 residues. As DNA, the CDR3 is TGTGCCAGCAGTTACTCGTTGCTAGCCAAAAACATTCAGTACTTC. Translating gives CASSYSLLAKNIQYF.

The CDR3 DNA is TGCGCCAGCAGCCCCCGACAGGAGAGCCGGCCTGAAGCTTTCTTT. It translates to CASSPRQESRPEAFF. The J gene is TRBJ1-1, the V gene TRBV5-1; D may be TRBD1 (6 bases). V lost 4 bases to trimming and J lost 6 bases, with 19 bases between them. The CDR3 length is 15 residues. Germline V gives CDR1 SGHRS, CDR2 YFSETQ.

This clonotype was counted only a few times. This sequence joins TRBV7-8 and TRBJ1-3, with D hard to call. CDR1 and CDR2 from the germline V gene are SGHVS and FQNEAQ. V was pared by 0 bases and J by 7 bases, with 10 bases between. This CDR3 contains 14 residues. The CDR3 loop reads CASSLAREGNTIYF. The CDR3 nucleotides read TGTGCCAGCAGCTTAGCGAGGGAAGGCAACACCATATATTTT. Full variable domain (missing parts from reference TRBV7-8 and TRBJ1-3): GAGVSQSPRYKVAKRGQDVALRCDPISGHVSLFWYQQALGQGPEFLTYFQNEAQLDKSGLPSDRFFAERPEGSVSTLKIQRTQQEDSAVYLCASSLAREGNTIYFGEGSWLTVV.